This T cell receptor beta chain was found in a study of T cells in Graves' hyperthyroidism and ophthalmopathy. RNA transcripts yielded amplified TCR beta CDR3 regions. HTBI primers were employed in a first-round RT-PCR of the TCR CDR3. TCRdb itself ran the multiplex PCR reads through MiXCR, one entry per CDR3 protein. This sample yields over 450,000 distinct CDR3 sequences, of which 13% to 15% are seen a single time; about 17% belongs to the top ten. V lost 3 bases and J 4 bases, leaving 6 bases between the germline ends. The CDR3 is 12 amino acids. Germline lookup yields CDR1 SQVTM and CDR2 ANQGSEA. The J gene is TRBJ2-2, the V gene TRBV29-1, with D hard to call. The clonotype comes from a young woman with Graves' hyperthyroidism. The sequencing sample was made of blood. The CDR3 DNA sequence: TGCAGCGTTGATACGGTCACCGGGGAGCTGTTTTTT. Protein product: CSVDTVTGELFF.